These 18 T cell receptor beta chains were all obtained from the same sample, sequenced in a study of blood T cells in healthy people across ages. It was with a sample-barcoded 5' primer and a J-beta primer mix that a second PCR of about 7 to 12 cycles was run. TCRdb fed the 5' RACE reads into MiXCR, producing one record per CDR3 protein. The sample holds more than 650,000 distinct CDR3 sequences, 25% to 30% seen once. The same data also went into a second study, on T cells of mothers and their children.

Sequencing was done on a sample of blood. These TCRs come from a boy aged 5-17 years in good health.

V usage is TRBV12-3 or TRBV12-4 and J usage is TRBJ2-1; weak D call: TRBD1 (6 bases). The CDR3 runs to 14 residues. V lost 1 base and J lost 8, with 12 bases in between. This chain's CDR3 is CASSLGPGVDEQFF. CDR3 nucleotide sequence: TGTGCCAGCAGTTTAGGGCCAGGGGTGGATGAGCAGTTCTTC.

The chain carries TRBV20-1 and TRBJ2-5; maybe TRBD1 (6 bases). The DNA end lines up better with TRBJ2-7; the J call may be wrong. CDR1 is DFQATT and CDR2 is SNEGSKA in the germline V gene (reference sequence). The CDR3 is made up of 14 amino acids. The CDR3 loop reads CSATFRDTTYEQYF. CDR3 nucleotide sequence: TGCAGTGCCACATTTCGGGACACAACCTACGAGCAGTACTTC.

This clonotype was counted only a few times. This sequence joins TRBV6-5 and TRBJ2-1; 12 bases line up with TRBD2. The germline V gene encodes CDR1 MNHEY and CDR2 SVGAGI. Trimming removed 7 bases from V and 5 bases from J; junction bases left unmatched: 6. This CDR3 region has 15 residues. The CDR3 loop reads CASTQLAGGNNEQFF. As DNA, the CDR3 is TGTGCCAGCACCCAGCTAGCGGGGGGGAACAATGAGCAGTTCTTC.

This clonotype was counted only a few times. The rearrangement links TRBV20-1 to TRBJ2-7; D not resolved. V lost 6 bases to trimming and J lost 3 bases, with 15 bases between them. The CDR3 is made up of 13 amino acids. Germline CDR1 and CDR2: DFQATT and SNEGSKA (reference sequence). CDR3 sequence reads: CSAGRQSVYEQYF. The CDR3 DNA follows: TGCAGTGCGGGTCGGCAGTCAGTCTACGAGCAGTACTTC.

The rearrangement uses TRBV11-2 and TRBJ2-4; weak D call: TRBD2 (6 bases). V lost 5 bases and J lost 1, with 12 bases in between. This CDR3 is 15 amino acids long. CDR1 and CDR2 (germline): SGHAT, FQNNGV. CDR3 coding DNA: TGTGCCAGCAGCGTGGGGGGTTTGGCCAAAAACATTCAGTACTTC. It codes for CASSVGGLAKNIQYF. The entire variable domain, with the rest obtained from reference TRBV11-2 and TRBJ2-4, is as follows: EAGVAQSPRYKIIEKRQSVAFWCNPISGHATLYWYQQILGQGPKLLIQFQNNGVVDDSQLPKDRFSAERLKGVDSTLKIQPAKLEDSAVYLCASSVGGLAKNIQYFGAGTRLSVL.

This clonotype was seen a handful of times. The V and J genes are TRBV7-9 and TRBJ2-7; TRBD1 aligns across 10 bases. Germline V gives CDR1 SEHNR, CDR2 FQNEAQ (reference sequence). CDR3 length: 15 amino acids. The J segment lost 2 bases and the V segment lost 3 bases, leaving 4 bases of the junction unmatched. The CDR3 protein is CASSFGDRGTYEQYF. Written as DNA, the CDR3 is TGTGCCAGCAGCTTCGGGGACAGGGGTACCTACGAGCAGTACTTC.

The chain recombines TRBV20-1 with TRBJ1-1; 8 bases fit TRBD1. The germline gives CDR1 DFQATT, CDR2 SNEGSKA (reference sequence). V was pared by 3 bases and J by 3 bases, with 9 bases of the junction left unmatched. This CDR3 is built from 15 residues. CDR3 residues: CSARDRVGFDTEAFF. The CDR3 DNA follows: TGCAGTGCTAGGGACAGGGTAGGATTTGACACTGAAGCTTTCTTT.

This clonotype was observed a handful of times. The chain couples TRBV5-1 to TRBJ2-5; TRBD1 aligns across 7 bases. V was clipped by 3 bases and J by 3 bases; unmatched bases: 5. Germline V gene sequence: CDR1 SGHRS, CDR2 YFSETQ. The length of the CDR3 is 14 residues. CDR3 sequence: CASSYGQAEETQYF. The CDR3 nucleotides read TGCGCCAGCAGCTATGGACAGGCAGAAGAGACCCAGTACTTC.

DNA for the CDR3: TGCGCCAGCAGCCAAGAGGCCGTCCCCTACGAGCAGTACTTC. The encoded protein is CASSQEAVPYEQYF. The rearrangement links TRBV4-1 to TRBJ2-7; D remains ambiguous. Germline CDR1 reads MGHRA; CDR2 reads YSYEKL. CDR3 length: 14 residues. V lost 0 bases to trimming and J lost 2 bases, with 8 bases between them.

This clonotype was counted between two and nine times. This chain connects TRBV10-3 to TRBJ2-2; the match to TRBD1 covers 8 bases. V was clipped by 10 bases and J by 7 bases; unmatched bases: 11. The CDR3 length is 14 residues. Germline CDR1 reads ENHRY; CDR2 reads SYGVKD. Here the CDR3 DNA reads TGTGCCACCCAGGACAGGGAAGACGGCGGGGAGCTGTTTTTT. Translating gives CATQDREDGGELFF.

The chain links TRBV20-1 to TRBJ1-4, with no clear D. V was cut by 6 bases and J by 0 bases, with 8 bases left in between. The CDR3 consists of 13 residues. From germline, CDR1 is DFQATT and CDR2 SNEGSKA (reference sequence). This chain's CDR3 is CSAAVATNEKLFF. CDR3 nucleotides: TGCAGTGCAGCAGTTGCAACTAATGAAAAACTGTTTTTT.

V usage is TRBV30 and J usage is TRBJ1-5, with D possibly matching TRBD1 (5 bases). Germline V gene data show CDR1 as GTSNPN and CDR2 as SVGIG (reference sequence). V gave up 4 bases and J gave up 7 bases, with 17 bases separating them. The CDR3 is 14 amino acids. The CDR3 DNA follows: TGTGCCTGGACCGAGGGGCAGGGCGGACAGCCCCAGCATTTT. Its translation is CAWTEGQGGQPQHF. Supplemented by reference TRBV30 and TRBJ1-5, the full variable domain reads SQTIHQWPATLVQPVGSPLSLECTVEGTSNPNLYWYRQAAGRGLQLLFYSVGIGQISSEVPQNLSASRPQDRQFILSSKKLLLSDSGFYLCAWTEGQGGQPQHFGDGTRLSIL.

This clonotype was found once. The chain joins TRBV10-3 to TRBJ1-5; D is perhaps TRBD1 (5 bases). This CDR3 contains 15 residues. Germline lookup yields CDR1 ENHRY and CDR2 SYGVKD. V shed 0 bases and J shed 2 bases, with 8 bases lying between them. The CDR3 is CAISESRDGNQPQHF. Here the CDR3 DNA reads TGTGCCATCAGTGAGTCCCGGGACGGCAATCAGCCCCAGCATTTT.

The chain joins TRBV6-5 to TRBJ2-4, with D unclear. Germline values: CDR1 MNHEY, CDR2 SVGAGI. The V end lost 0 bases, the J end lost 8 bases, and 8 bases lay between the germline ends. This CDR3 is 13 amino acids long. The CDR3 sequence: CASSYSLRDIQYF. The CDR3 nucleotides read TGTGCCAGCAGTTACTCGCTGAGAGACATTCAGTACTTC.

This chain uses TRBV6-1 with TRBJ1-1; no clear D gene. The germline V gene encodes CDR1 MNHNS and CDR2 SASEGT. This CDR3 has 15 residues. V shed 5 bases and J shed 1 base, with 14 bases lying between them. The CDR3, as DNA: TGTGCCAGCAGTACTCCAAGGTGGGGGAACACTGAAGCTTTCTTT. As protein: CASSTPRWGNTEAFF.

The gene calls are TRBV14 and TRBJ2-1; D ambiguous. Germline V gene lookup returns CDR1 SGHDN and CDR2 FVKESK. This CDR3 has 11 amino acids. V gave up 5 bases and J gave up 10 bases, with 9 bases separating them. In DNA form, the CDR3 reads TGTGCCAGCAGCGGGGTTTGGGAGCAGTTCTTC. Protein sequence: CASSGVWEQFF.

The V gene is TRBV2, the J gene TRBJ2-5, with 10 bases matching TRBD2. The CDR3 runs to 17 residues. Germline trimming cut 4 bases from V and 7 bases from J; bases unmatched to any gene: 15. Germline CDR1 and CDR2: SNHLY and FYNNEI. Written as DNA, the CDR3 is TGTGCCAGCAGTGCTGAACGAAGCGGGGGGGAACCGGCGACCCAGTACTTC. Translation gives CASSAERSGGEPATQYF. Variable domain in full (rest from reference TRBV2 and TRBJ2-5): EPEVTQTPSHQVTQMGQEVILRCVPISNHLYFYWYRQILGQKVEFLVSFYNNEISEKSEIFDDQFSVERPDGSNFTLKIRSTKLEDSAMYFCASSAERSGGEPATQYFGPGTRLLVL.

Turning to this clonotype: One end of the junction varies from germline; a read error may be responsible. The gene calls are TRBV28 and TRBJ2-5; a possible D gene is TRBD1 (6 bases). Germline assignment: CDR1 MDHEN and CDR2 SYDVKM. The CDR3 has 15 residues. In DNA, the CDR3 is TGTGCCAGCAGGCAGAAAGACCGCGCAGGGGAGACCCGGTACTTC. This gives the protein CASRQKDRAGETRYF.